This T cell receptor (beta chain) originates from a study of T-cell reconstitution after alpha-beta-depleted transplantation in children. Preparation of the TCRbeta library was carried out with unique molecular identifiers. TCRdb reanalysed the PCR reads using MiXCR and keeps one entry per CDR3 protein. Of around 700,000 distinct CDR3 sequences listed, approximately 14% are singletons. V was cut by 4 bases and J by 6 bases, with 13 bases left in between. There are 13 residues in the CDR3. The germline V gene has CDR1 DFQATT and CDR2 SNEGSKA (reference sequence). In its sample, this clonotype was seen many times.

The chain has TRBV20-1 and TRBJ1-5; TRBD1 might be the D (5 bases). The input for sequencing was PBMCs, taken before TCRalphabeta/CD19-depleted stem cell transplant. The sequence came from a girl aged 2 to 9 with congenital amegakaryocytic thrombocytopenia, due to receive a stem cell transplant. The DNA for the CDR3 is TGCAGTGCTACGGGGGAAATTGGTCAGCCCCAGCATTTT. This encodes CSATGEIGQPQHF.